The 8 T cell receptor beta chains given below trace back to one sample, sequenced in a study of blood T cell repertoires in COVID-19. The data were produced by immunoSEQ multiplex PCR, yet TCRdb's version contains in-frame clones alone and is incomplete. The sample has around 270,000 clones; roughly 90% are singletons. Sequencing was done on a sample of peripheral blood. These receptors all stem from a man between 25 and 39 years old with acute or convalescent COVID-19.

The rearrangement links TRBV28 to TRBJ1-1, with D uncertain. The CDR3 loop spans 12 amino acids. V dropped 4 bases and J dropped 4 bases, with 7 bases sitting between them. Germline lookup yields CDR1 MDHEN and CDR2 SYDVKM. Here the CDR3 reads CASSSRSTEAFF. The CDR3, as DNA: TGTGCCAGCAGTTCCCGGAGCACTGAAGCTTTCTTT.

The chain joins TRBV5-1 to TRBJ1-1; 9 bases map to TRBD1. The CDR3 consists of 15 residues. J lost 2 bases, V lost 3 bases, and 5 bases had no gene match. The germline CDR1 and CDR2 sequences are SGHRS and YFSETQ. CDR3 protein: CASSSGQGYNTEAFF. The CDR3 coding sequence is TGCGCCAGCAGCTCGGGACAGGGATATAACACTGAAGCTTTCTTT. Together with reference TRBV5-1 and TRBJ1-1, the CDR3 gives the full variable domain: KAGVTQTPRYLIKTRGQQVTLSCSPISGHRSVSWYQQTPGQGLQFLFEYFSETQRNKGNFPGRFSGRQFSNSRSEMNVSTLELGDSALYLCASSSGQGYNTEAFFGQGTRLTVV.

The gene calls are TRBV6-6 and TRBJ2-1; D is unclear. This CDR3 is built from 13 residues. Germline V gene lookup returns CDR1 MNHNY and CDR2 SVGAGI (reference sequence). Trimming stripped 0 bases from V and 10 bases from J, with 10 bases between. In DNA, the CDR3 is TGTGCCAGCAGTTACTCGTTTAAGACAGAGCAGTTCTTC. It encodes CASSYSFKTEQFF.

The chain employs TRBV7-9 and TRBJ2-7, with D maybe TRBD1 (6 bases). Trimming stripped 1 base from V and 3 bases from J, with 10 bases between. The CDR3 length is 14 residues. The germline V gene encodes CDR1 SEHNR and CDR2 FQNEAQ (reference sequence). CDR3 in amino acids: CASSLGTGSYEQYF. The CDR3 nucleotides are TGTGCCAGCAGCTTAGGAACAGGGAGCTACGAGCAGTACTTC. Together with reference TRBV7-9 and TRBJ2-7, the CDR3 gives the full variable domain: DTGVSQNPRHKITKRGQNVTFRCDPISEHNRLYWYRQTLGQGPEFLTYFQNEAQLEKSRLLSDRFSAERPKGSFSTLEIQRTEQGDSAMYLCASSLGTGSYEQYFGPGTRLTVT.

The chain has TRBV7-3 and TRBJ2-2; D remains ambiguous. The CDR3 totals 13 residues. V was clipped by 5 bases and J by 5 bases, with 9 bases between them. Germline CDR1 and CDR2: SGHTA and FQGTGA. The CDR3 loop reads CASSPQTTGELFF. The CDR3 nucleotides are TGTGCCAGCAGCCCGCAGACTACCGGGGAGCTGTTTTTT.

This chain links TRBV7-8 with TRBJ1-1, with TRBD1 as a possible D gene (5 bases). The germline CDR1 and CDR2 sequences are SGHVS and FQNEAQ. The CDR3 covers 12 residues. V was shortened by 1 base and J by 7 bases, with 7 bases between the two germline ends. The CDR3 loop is CASSLVGDEAFF. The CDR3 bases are TGTGCCAGCAGCTTAGTAGGGGATGAAGCTTTCTTT.

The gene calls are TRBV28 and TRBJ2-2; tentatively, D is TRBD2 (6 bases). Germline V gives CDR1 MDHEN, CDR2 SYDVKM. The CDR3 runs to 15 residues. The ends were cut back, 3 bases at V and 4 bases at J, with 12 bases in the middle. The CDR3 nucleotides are TGTGCCAGCAGTTTGTGGAGGGCGGGCACCGGGGAGCTGTTTTTT. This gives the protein CASSLWRAGTGELFF.

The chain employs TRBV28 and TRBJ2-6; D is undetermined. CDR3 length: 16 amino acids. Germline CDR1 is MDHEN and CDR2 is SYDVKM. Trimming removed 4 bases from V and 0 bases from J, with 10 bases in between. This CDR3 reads CASSYGGYSGANVLTF. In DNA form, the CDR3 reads TGTGCCAGCAGTTACGGCGGATACTCTGGGGCCAACGTCCTGACTTTC.